This record covers a single T cell receptor beta chain. The sample belongs to a study of blood T cell repertoires in COVID-19. Whole-study context: Acute and convalescent COVID-19 specimens originated in the United States, Italy and Spain. From T cells, B-cell-depleted T cells, or PBMCs came the material, which was cDNA or gDNA.

In the original workflow: Nucleated cell counts were estimated from reference gene primer amplification. TCRdb's table, derived via immunoSEQ multiplex PCR, lists solely in-frame clones and lacks some. From that table come the V and J calls and clone size; the DNA was used to work out D and trimming. The sample carries about 160,000 clones, over 80% recorded once. The germline V and J ends were trimmed by 11 bases and 0 bases, with 14 bases remaining between them. Germline V gives CDR1 LNHDA, CDR2 SQIVND (reference sequence). The CDR3 is made up of 14 amino acids. The sample was peripheral blood. V is TRBV19 and J is TRBJ1-5; no clear D gene. This clonotype originated in a woman older than 75 with active or convalescent COVID-19. CDR3: CAGRRTDSNQPQHF. In DNA form, the CDR3 reads TGTGCCGGGAGACGAACCGATAGCAATCAGCCCCAGCATTTT.